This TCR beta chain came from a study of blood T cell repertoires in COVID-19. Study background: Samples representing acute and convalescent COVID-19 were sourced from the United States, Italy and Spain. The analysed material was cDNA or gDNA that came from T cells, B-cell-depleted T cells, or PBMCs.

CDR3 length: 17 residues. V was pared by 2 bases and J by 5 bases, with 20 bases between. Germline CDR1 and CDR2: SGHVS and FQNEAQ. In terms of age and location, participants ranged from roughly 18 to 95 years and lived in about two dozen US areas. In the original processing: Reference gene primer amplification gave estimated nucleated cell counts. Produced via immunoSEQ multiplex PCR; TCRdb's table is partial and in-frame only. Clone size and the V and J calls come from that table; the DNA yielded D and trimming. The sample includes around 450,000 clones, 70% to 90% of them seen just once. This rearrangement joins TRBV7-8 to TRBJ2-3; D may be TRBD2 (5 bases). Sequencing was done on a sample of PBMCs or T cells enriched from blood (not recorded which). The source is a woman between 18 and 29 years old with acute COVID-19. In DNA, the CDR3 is TGTGCCAGCAGCTTAAAGGTTACGGGATCCCGAGGAGATACGCAGTATTTT. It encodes CASSLKVTGSRGDTQYF.